The 28 T cell receptor beta chains below were found in one sample sequenced in a study of a mutant IDH1 vaccine in newly diagnosed glioma. No antigen is known for these receptors. Stated time point: week 5, during vaccination. A single vaccine dose contained 300 ug of mutant IDH1 20-mer peptide, and topical imiquimod was used with it. Clones were read by immunoSEQ multiplex PCR, and TCRdb kept only the in-frame ones, dropping some. The table includes around 50,000 clones, 80% to 90% detected once. The sequencing here drew on PBMCs, taken from a glioma patient whose treatment included an IDH1 peptide vaccine. These receptors came from a woman between 40 and 55 years old with glioma.

The rearrangement links TRBV10-3 to TRBJ1-1, with 8 bases identical to TRBD1. CDR1 ENHRY and CDR2 SYGVKD come from the germline V gene. J was trimmed by 1 base and V by 2 bases; bases with no gene match: 6. This CDR3 contains 16 residues. The DNA of the CDR3 is TGTGCCATCAGTGAGGGACAGGGTGGACGGAACACTGAAGCTTTCTTT. Its translation is CAISEGQGGRNTEAFF.

This chain joins TRBV27 and TRBJ1-5; possibly TRBD1 for D (6 bases). Trimming took 5 bases from V and 0 from J, leaving 11 bases between them. CDR1 is MNHEY, CDR2 SMNVEV, per germline (reference sequence). The CDR3 covers 15 residues. This CDR3 is CASSPYRDSNQPQHF. The CDR3 nucleotides are TGTGCCAGCAGTCCCTACAGGGATAGCAATCAGCCCCAGCATTTT.

The chain couples TRBV12-5 to TRBJ2-3; TRBD2 might be the D (5 bases). The V gene's germline CDR1 is LGHNT and CDR2 FRNRAP. V lost 3 bases, J lost 1 base, and 5 bases lay in between. The CDR3 contains 13 residues. CDR3 nucleotides: TGTGCTAGTGGTTTTAGCGGCACAGATACGCAGTATTTT. Translated: CASGFSGTDTQYF.

The chain employs TRBV7-2 and TRBJ2-3; no definite D call. The CDR3 contains 13 residues. V lost 2 bases to trimming and J lost 1 base, with 4 bases between them. CDR1 and CDR2 from the germline V gene are SGHTA and FQGNSA. The chain's CDR3 is CASSLSGTDTQYF. CDR3 DNA: TGTGCCAGCAGCTTATCAGGCACAGATACGCAGTATTTT. Full variable domain (missing parts from reference TRBV7-2 and TRBJ2-3): GAGVSQSPSNKVTEKGKDVELRCDPISGHTALYWYRQSLGQGLEFLIYFQGNSAPDKSGLPSDRFSAERTGGSVSTLTIQRTQQEDSAVYLCASSLSGTDTQYFGPGTRLTVL.

V is TRBV27 and J is TRBJ1-6; D ambiguous. The germline CDR1 and CDR2 sequences are MNHEY and SMNVEV (reference sequence). This CDR3 comprises 15 residues. Trimming took off 0 bases at V and 0 bases at J, with 3 bases between the two ends. CDR3: CASSLSSSYNSPLHF. Here the CDR3 DNA reads TGTGCCAGCAGTTTATCGAGCTCCTATAATTCACCCCTCCACTTT.

About this clone: Germline and junction disagree at one end, which may indicate a read error. CDR3 loop: CASGLLAASNEQYF. The CDR3 DNA follows: TGTGCCAGCGGTCTGTTGGCGGCCTCCAACGAGCAGTACTTC. The chain carries TRBV28 and TRBJ2-7; D is ambiguous. This CDR3 has 14 amino acids. Looked up from germline, CDR1 is MDHEN and CDR2 is SYDVKM.

The CDR3 DNA reads as TGCGCCAGCAGCCAAGTTATTGGGGAAGGAGATTCACCCCTCCACTTT. Translating it yields CASSQVIGEGDSPLHF. The J gene is TRBJ1-6, the V gene TRBV4-3; D gene ambiguous. Germline V gene lookup returns CDR1 LGHNA and CDR2 YSLEER. The CDR3 totals 16 residues. V lost 1 base to trimming and J lost 8 bases, with 15 bases between them.

The CDR3, as DNA: TGTGCCAGCAGTGGTTCAGGGGGATGGTCACCCCTCCACTTT. Its translation: CASSGSGGWSPLHF. This chain joins TRBV6-1 and TRBJ1-6, with TRBD1 identical over 7 bases. The trim removed 4 bases at V and 10 bases at J, leaving 7 bases unmatched. Germline V lookup: CDR1 MNHNS, CDR2 SASEGT. This CDR3 is 14 amino acids long.

The genes are TRBV4-1 and TRBJ1-1; D is unresolved. V lost 4 bases to trimming and J lost 4 bases, with 19 bases between them. The CDR3 extends over 16 amino acids. Germline V gives CDR1 MGHRA, CDR2 YSYEKL. CDR3 nucleotide sequence: TGCGCCAGCAGCCCACCTGGACGCGGGCGGGGCACTGAAGCTTTCTTT. It codes for CASSPPGRGRGTEAFF.

This rearrangement joins TRBV6-5 to TRBJ2-3; the D gene is possibly TRBD1 (6 bases). There are 15 residues in the CDR3. V was clipped by 2 bases and J by 2 bases, with 11 bases between them. Germline values: CDR1 MNHEY, CDR2 SVGAGI. The CDR3 loop reads CASSYGRGVTDTQYF. Written as DNA, the CDR3 is TGTGCCAGCAGTTACGGCAGGGGTGTCACAGATACGCAGTATTTT.

This clone was detected only a few times. V is TRBV28 and J is TRBJ1-1; 7 nucleotides align to TRBD1. The germline CDR1 and CDR2 sequences are MDHEN and SYDVKM. Losses at the gene ends were 5 bases for V and 1 base for J; bases not matched to a gene: 7. The CDR3 is made up of 15 amino acids. CDR3 loop: CASSAGGTANTEAFF. The CDR3 DNA sequence: TGTGCCAGCAGTGCCGGGGGGACAGCGAACACTGAAGCTTTCTTT.

CDR3 sequence reads: CASSQDPSLWTPREFF. CDR3 bases: TGCGCCAGCAGCCAAGATCCCTCCCTGTGGACTCCTCGGGAGTTCTTC. The chain is built from TRBV4-1 and TRBJ2-1, with D possibly matching TRBD2 (5 bases). Trimming took off 0 bases at V and 14 bases at J, with 23 bases between the two ends. CDR3 size: 16 residues. Germline CDR1 MGHRA, CDR2 YSYEKL.

CDR3 bases: TGTGCCAGCAGCTTAGGGGGGGTCGGGAACACTGAAGCTTTCTTT. This gives the protein CASSLGGVGNTEAFF. The chain combines TRBV7-2 with TRBJ1-1, with D tentatively TRBD1 (5 bases). V was shortened by 1 base and J by 1 base, with 10 bases between the two germline ends. This CDR3 is built from 15 residues. Germline V lookup: CDR1 SGHTA, CDR2 FQGNSA.

The chain employs TRBV6-5 and TRBJ1-6; D remains ambiguous. V dropped 0 bases and J dropped 10 bases, with 13 bases sitting between them. The CDR3 is made up of 15 amino acids. Germline values: CDR1 MNHEY, CDR2 SVGAGI. CDR3: CASSYSATLLSPLHF. DNA of the CDR3: TGTGCCAGCAGTTACTCCGCGACCCTACTCTCACCCCTCCACTTT.

The chain links TRBV6-6 to TRBJ1-1; no firm D call. From germline, CDR1 is MNHNY and CDR2 SVGAGI (reference sequence). V was cut by 4 bases and J by 1 base, with 10 bases left in between. The CDR3 runs to 14 residues. The CDR3 DNA reads as TGTGCCAGCAGTTCCCTTGCCCAGAACACTGAAGCTTTCTTT. It is translated as CASSSLAQNTEAFF.

J is TRBJ1-2 and V is TRBV5-8; no clear D. The CDR3 spans 14 residues. Germline assignment: CDR1 SGHTS and CDR2 YDEGEE. Trimming pared 2 bases from V and 0 bases from J, leaving 8 bases between. The DNA of the CDR3 is TGTGCCAGCAGCTTCCAGAGTTCTAACTATGGCTACACCTTC. It codes for CASSFQSSNYGYTF.

This clone was detected only once. The rearrangement joins TRBV15 to TRBJ2-7; no clear D. The CDR3 contains 15 residues. Germline V CDR1 and CDR2: LNHNV, YYDKDF (reference sequence). The V and J ends lost 5 bases and 0 bases respectively, with 14 bases between them. CDR3 sequence (DNA): TGTGCCACCAGCCCTCGCGAGAGGAGCTCCTACGAGCAGTACTTC. Translated, it gives CATSPRERSSYEQYF.

The J gene is TRBJ2-1, the V gene TRBV30, with 12 bases lining up with TRBD2. CDR3 length equals 16 residues. Germline loops: CDR1 GTSNPN, CDR2 SVGIG (reference sequence). Unmatched junction bases numbered 4, after V lost 4 bases and J lost 0 bases. CDR3 sequence (DNA): TGTGCCTGGAAGAGGACTAGCGGGATCTCCTACAATGAGCAGTTCTTC. The encoded protein is CAWKRTSGISYNEQFF.

The rearrangement joins TRBV2 to TRBJ1-6, with a weak D call TRBD1 (6 bases). This CDR3 contains 15 residues. V lost 6 bases and J lost 3, with 12 bases in between. Germline values: CDR1 SNHLY, CDR2 FYNNEI. The CDR3 here is CASSYEGDYNSPLHF. DNA of the CDR3: TGTGCCAGCAGCTACGAGGGGGACTATAATTCACCCCTCCACTTT.

The chain is built from TRBV28 and TRBJ1-5; weak D call: TRBD1 (5 bases). Trimming stripped 6 bases from V and 1 base from J, with 10 bases between. The CDR3 has 14 residues. Looked up from germline, CDR1 is MDHEN and CDR2 is SYDVKM. The CDR3 DNA sequence: TGTGCCAGCAGACAAGGGGTGAGCAATCAGCCCCAGCATTTT. This codes for CASRQGVSNQPQHF.

The chain's CDR3 is CASSIVRVSPTEAFF. CDR3 in DNA: TGTGCCAGTAGTATTGTCAGGGTGTCGCCGACTGAAGCTTTCTTT. This sequence joins TRBV19 and TRBJ1-1, with D tentatively TRBD1 (5 bases). There are 15 residues in the CDR3. Germline V gene sequence: CDR1 LNHDA, CDR2 SQIVND (reference sequence). Trimming shortened V by 3 bases and J by 5 bases, and 16 bases separated the two germline ends.

The genes are TRBV4-3 and TRBJ1-6, with D maybe TRBD1 (5 bases). V shed 0 bases and J shed 5 bases, with 8 bases lying between them. CDR3 size: 15 residues. Germline V CDR1 and CDR2: LGHNA, YSLEER. Written as DNA, the CDR3 is TGCGCCAGCAGCCAAGACGACAGCCATAATTCACCCCTCCACTTT. Its protein product is CASSQDDSHNSPLHF.

The chain employs TRBV7-9 and TRBJ2-7; 7 nucleotides line up with TRBD2. The CDR3 loop spans 13 amino acids. Per the germline V gene, CDR1 is SEHNR and CDR2 is FQNEAQ (reference sequence). J was trimmed by 5 bases and V by 5 bases; bases with no gene match: 6. The CDR3 loop reads CASSPTSADEQYF. DNA of the CDR3: TGTGCCAGCAGCCCCACTAGCGCCGACGAGCAGTACTTC. The variable domain in full, with the rest retrieved from reference TRBV7-9 and TRBJ2-7, is DTGVSQNPRHKITKRGQNVTFRCDPISEHNRLYWYRQTLGQGPEFLTYFQNEAQLEKSRLLSDRFSAERPKGSFSTLEIQRTEQGDSAMYLCASSPTSADEQYFGPGTRLTVT.

The chain carries TRBV6-5 and TRBJ1-1; D not resolved. V was clipped by 6 bases and J by 3 bases, with 11 bases between them. This CDR3 is 13 amino acids long. The germline gives CDR1 MNHEY, CDR2 SVGAGI. In nucleotides, the CDR3 is TGTGCCAGCAGCCAGGTGCCGTACACTGAAGCTTTCTTT. It is translated as CASSQVPYTEAFF.

The chain uses TRBV14 and TRBJ1-2; possibly TRBD1 for D (5 bases). Trimming removed 0 bases from V and 7 bases from J, with 12 bases in between. Germline CDR1 reads SGHDN; CDR2 reads FVKESK. The CDR3 covers 14 residues. As DNA, the CDR3 is TGTGCCAGCAGCCAAGAACGGCGGGACCGTGGCTACACCTTC. Encoded protein: CASSQERRDRGYTF.

Points on this clone: The identical CDR3 is also encoded by other nucleotide sequences in the sample. The chain links TRBV30 to TRBJ1-5; unclear D gene. CDR1 GTSNPN and CDR2 SVGIG come from the germline V gene (reference sequence). Trimming pared 1 base from V and 1 base from J, leaving 5 bases between. The CDR3 length is 13 residues. CDR3 DNA sequence: TGTGCCTGGAGTGGAGGGAGCAATCAGCCCCAGCATTTT. Protein sequence: CAWSGGSNQPQHF. Full variable domain (remainder filled in from reference TRBV30 and TRBJ1-5): SQTIHQWPATLVQPVGSPLSLECTVEGTSNPNLYWYRQAAGRGLQLLFYSVGIGQISSEVPQNLSASRPQDRQFILSSKKLLLSDSGFYLCAWSGGSNQPQHFGDGTRLSIL.

V gene TRBV5-4 combines with J gene TRBJ2-1; D might be TRBD2 (6 bases). Trimming left V 4 bases short and J 4 bases short, with 12 bases between. The CDR3 contains 14 residues. Germline assignment: CDR1 SGHNT and CDR2 YYREEE (reference sequence). The DNA for the CDR3 is TGTGCCAGCAGCGGAGGGGACTTGTACAATGAGCAGTTCTTC. It encodes CASSGGDLYNEQFF.

The rearrangement uses TRBV5-5 and TRBJ1-2, with D possibly being TRBD1 (6 bases). CDR1 and CDR2 (germline): SGHKS, YYEKEE (reference sequence). The germline V and J ends were trimmed by 0 bases and 7 bases, with 22 bases remaining between them. CDR3 length: 17 residues. The chain's CDR3 is CASSLGAVQGRLGGYTF. In DNA, the CDR3 is TGTGCCAGCAGCTTGGGGGCAGTTCAGGGGAGATTGGGTGGCTACACCTTC.